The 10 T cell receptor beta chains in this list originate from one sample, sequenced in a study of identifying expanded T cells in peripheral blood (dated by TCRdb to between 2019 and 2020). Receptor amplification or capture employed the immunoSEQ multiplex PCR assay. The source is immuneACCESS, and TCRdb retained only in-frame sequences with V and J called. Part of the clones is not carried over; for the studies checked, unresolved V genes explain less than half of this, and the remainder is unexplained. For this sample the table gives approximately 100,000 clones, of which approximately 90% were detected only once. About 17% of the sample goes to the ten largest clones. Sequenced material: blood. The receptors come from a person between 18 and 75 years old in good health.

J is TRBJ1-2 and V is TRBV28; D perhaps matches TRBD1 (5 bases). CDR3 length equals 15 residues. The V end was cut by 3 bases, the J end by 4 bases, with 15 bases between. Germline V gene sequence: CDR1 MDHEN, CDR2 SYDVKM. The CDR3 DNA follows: TGTGCCAGCAGTTTTCTAGGGGAGGCTTTCTATGGCTACACCTTC. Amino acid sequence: CASSFLGEAFYGYTF.

Here the CDR3 DNA reads TGTGCCAGCAGCGGGCCGGGGCTCCGCGAGCAGTACTTC. Protein product: CASSGPGLREQYF. V gene TRBV7-2 combines with J gene TRBJ2-7; D is perhaps TRBD1 or TRBD2 (5 bases each). The CDR3 is 13 amino acids. The germline V and J ends were trimmed by 5 bases and 6 bases, with 14 bases remaining between them. Per the germline V gene, CDR1 is SGHTA and CDR2 is FQGNSA.

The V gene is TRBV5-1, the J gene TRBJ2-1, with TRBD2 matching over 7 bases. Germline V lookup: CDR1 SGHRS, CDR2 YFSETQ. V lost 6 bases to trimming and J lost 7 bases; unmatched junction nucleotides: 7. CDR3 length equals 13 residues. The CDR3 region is CASTPVAGNEQFF. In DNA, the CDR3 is TGCGCCAGCACCCCTGTAGCGGGTAATGAGCAGTTCTTC.

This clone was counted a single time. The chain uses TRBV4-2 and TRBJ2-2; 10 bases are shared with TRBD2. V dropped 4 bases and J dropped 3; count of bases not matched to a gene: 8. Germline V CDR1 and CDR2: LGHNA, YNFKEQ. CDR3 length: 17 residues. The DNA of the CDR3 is TGTGCCAGCAGCCTAAGCGGGGGGGCCTCCGACACCGGGGAGCTGTTTTTT. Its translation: CASSLSGGASDTGELFF.

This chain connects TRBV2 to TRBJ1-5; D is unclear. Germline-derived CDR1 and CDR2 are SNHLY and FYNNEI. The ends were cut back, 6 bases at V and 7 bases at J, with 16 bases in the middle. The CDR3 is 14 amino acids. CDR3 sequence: CASRATGSGQPQHF. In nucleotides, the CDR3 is TGTGCCAGCAGGGCGACGGGTTCGGGGCAGCCCCAGCATTTT.

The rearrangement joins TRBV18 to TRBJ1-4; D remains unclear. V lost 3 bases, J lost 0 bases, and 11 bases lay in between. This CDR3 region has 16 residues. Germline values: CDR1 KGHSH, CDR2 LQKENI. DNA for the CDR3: TGTGCCAGCTCACCGGACCTGGGAGCAACTAATGAAAAACTGTTTTTT. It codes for CASSPDLGATNEKLFF.

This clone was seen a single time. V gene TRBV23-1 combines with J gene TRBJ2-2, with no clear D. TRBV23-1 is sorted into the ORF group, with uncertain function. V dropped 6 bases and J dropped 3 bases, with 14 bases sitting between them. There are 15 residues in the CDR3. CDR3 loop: CASSKGLPDTGELFF. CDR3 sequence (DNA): TGCGCCAGCAGCAAAGGGTTGCCGGACACCGGGGAGCTGTTTTTT.

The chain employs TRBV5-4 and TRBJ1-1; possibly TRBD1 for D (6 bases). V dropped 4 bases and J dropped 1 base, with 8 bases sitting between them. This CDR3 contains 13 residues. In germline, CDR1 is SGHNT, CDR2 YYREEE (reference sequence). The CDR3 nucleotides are TGTGCCAGCAGCCCGACAGGGAACACTGAAGCTTTCTTT. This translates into CASSPTGNTEAFF.

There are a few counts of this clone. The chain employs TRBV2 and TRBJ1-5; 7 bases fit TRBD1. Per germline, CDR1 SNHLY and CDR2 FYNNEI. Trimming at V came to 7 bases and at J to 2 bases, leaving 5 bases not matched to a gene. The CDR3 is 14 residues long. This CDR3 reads CASKGGRGNQPQHF. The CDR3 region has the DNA TGTGCCAGCAAAGGGGGCAGGGGCAATCAGCCCCAGCATTTT.

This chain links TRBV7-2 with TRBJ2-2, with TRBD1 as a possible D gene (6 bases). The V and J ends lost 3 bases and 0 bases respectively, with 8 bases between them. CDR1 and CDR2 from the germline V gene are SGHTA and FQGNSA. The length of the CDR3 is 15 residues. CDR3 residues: CASSFKGANTGELFF. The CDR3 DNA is TGTGCCAGCAGCTTCAAGGGGGCGAACACCGGGGAGCTGTTTTTT.